This TCR beta chain was identified during a study of blood T cells in healthy people across ages. Study observations and caveats: Diversity of TCR beta correlated strongly with naive T cell percentage. Leaving the PBMCs unsorted stopped any conclusive comparison of naive versus antigen-experienced cells.

On this clonotype: The antigen is undetermined.

The authors ran a second PCR of about 7 to 11 cycles using a sample-barcoded 5' primer and a J-beta primer mix. A template-switch adaptor with 12 random nucleotides tagged each cDNA molecule. One entry per CDR3 protein results from TCRdb running MiXCR on the 5' RACE reads. Among hundreds of thousands of distinct CDR3 sequences listed, about 30% were seen once. Extraction of total RNA produced a minimum of 5.5 micrograms from each sample. The clonotype was recovered from a woman of 80 years or more in good health. Sequenced sample: blood.

In DNA form, the CDR3 reads TGTGCCAGCAGTTACTCTTTGGGGCCCCAGCATTTT. Its translation is CASSYSLGPQHF. This chain links TRBV6-2 or TRBV6-3 with TRBJ1-5; D gene ambiguous. Germline V CDR1 and CDR2: MNHEY, SVGEGT. The CDR3 length is 12 residues. V was pared by 0 bases and J by 9 bases, with 6 bases between.